This record concerns one T cell receptor (beta chain) sequence. Its antigen is still unknown. TCRdb reanalysed the reads using MiXCR and keeps one entry per CDR3 protein. The sample holds 650,000 to 900,000 distinct CDR3 sequences, 32% seen once. This sample stems from a study of T cell repertoires in cytomegalovirus infection. Study context: Public TCR beta signatures provided an indication of both CMV infection and a matching HLA type.

The sequenced sample was cultured CD8+ T cells from PBMCs, obtained from culture after CMV antigen stimulation. This TCR was sampled from a human donor in good health (CMV status not recorded). Some clones in this sample may be carry-over from other donors' samples.

The CDR3 reads CASSLGAGQSPLHF. In DNA, the CDR3 is TGCGCCAGCAGCTTGGGGGCAGGGCAATCACCCCTCCACTTT. The rearrangement uses TRBV5-1 and TRBJ1-6; perhaps TRBD1 as D (5 bases). The germline V gene has CDR1 SGHRS and CDR2 YFSETQ. V lost 0 bases to trimming and J lost 10 bases, with 11 bases between them. The CDR3 is made up of 14 amino acids.